This T cell receptor beta chain was obtained from a study of preoperative IRX-2 immunotherapy in early breast cancer. As for treatment: preoperative locoregional IRX-2 cytokine immunotherapy. This phase Ib study tested locoregional IRX-2 cytokine immunotherapy given before surgery. V shed 1 base and J 0 bases; nucleotides not matched to a gene: 3. Germline-derived CDR1 and CDR2 are KGHSH and LQKENI. The CDR3 length is 17 residues. Assay: immunoSEQ multiplex PCR; the TCRdb copy retains only in-frame clones and omits some. The sample comprises over 25,000 clones, 80% to 90% of which are singletons, and approximately 1.3% rests with the top ten.

The V call is TRBV18, the J call TRBJ1-4, with 9 bases that match TRBD1. Source: lymph node tissue, taken after IRX-2 immunotherapy. The source of this sequence is a human donor with breast cancer. CDR3: CASSPQQGAATNEKLFF. CDR3 bases: TGTGCCAGCTCACCACAACAGGGGGCCGCAACTAATGAAAAACTGTTTTTT.